A single sample gave rise to the 13 T cell receptor beta chains below, sequenced in a study of blood T cell repertoires in COVID-19. Sequencing used immunoSEQ multiplex PCR; TCRdb keeps in-frame clones, though not all of them. Of more than 80,000 clones detected, around four fifths appear once; the ten largest clones hold about 2%. The specimen sequenced was peripheral blood. The receptors originated from a woman in her seventies with acute or convalescent COVID-19.

There are a few counts of this clone. This rearrangement joins TRBV7-9 to TRBJ1-1; 7 bases fit TRBD1. The germline V gene has CDR1 SEHNR and CDR2 FQNEAQ (reference sequence). The CDR3 runs 12 residues. V was pared by 3 bases and J by 8 bases, with 3 bases of the junction left unmatched. This CDR3 reads CASSLSTGEAFF. The CDR3 bases are TGTGCCAGCAGCTTGTCGACAGGGGAAGCTTTCTTT.

The chain couples TRBV6-1 to TRBJ1-5, with D uncertain. Germline V gene data show CDR1 as MNHNS and CDR2 as SASEGT. The CDR3 has 14 residues. V was trimmed by 3 bases and J by 6 bases, leaving 12 bases between them. CDR3 region: CASSDVGNIQPQHF. The CDR3 coding sequence is TGTGCCAGCAGTGATGTCGGGAATATTCAGCCCCAGCATTTT.

This clone was counted a single time. V is TRBV18 and J is TRBJ1-5, with TRBD1 matching 7 bases. Germline CDR1 KGHSH, CDR2 LQKENI. CDR3 size: 15 residues. The V segment lost 8 bases and the J segment 0 bases; nucleotides outside the gene matches: 7. The CDR3 protein is CASAEQGYSNQPQHF. CDR3 nucleotide sequence: TGTGCCAGCGCTGAACAGGGGTATAGCAATCAGCCCCAGCATTTT. Based on the CDR3 plus reference TRBV18 and TRBJ1-5, the full variable domain is NAGVMQNPRHLVRRRGQEARLRCSPMKGHSHVYWYRQLPEEGLKFMVYLQKENIIDESGMPKERFSAEFPKEGPSILRIQQVVRGDSAAYFCASAEQGYSNQPQHFGDGTRLSIL.

This clone was detected once. This chain connects TRBV24-1 to TRBJ2-1, with 8 bases identical to TRBD2. Trimming at V came to 9 bases and at J to 9 bases, leaving 12 bases not matched to a gene. Per the germline V gene, CDR1 is KGHDR and CDR2 is SFDVKD. The CDR3 extends over 14 amino acids. The CDR3 DNA is TGTGCCACCGGAGCGGGGGATACTAATGGTGAGCAGTTCTTC. Translation gives CATGAGDTNGEQFF.

V gene TRBV9 combines with J gene TRBJ2-3, with 8 bases aligning to TRBD2. The germline V gene encodes CDR1 SGDLS and CDR2 YYNGEE. The junction had 5 bases not matched to a gene; V was cut back by 0 bases and J by 5 bases. The CDR3 totals 15 residues. CDR3 DNA: TGTGCCAGCAGCGTAGACAGCGGGGGTGTAGATACGCAGTATTTT. It codes for CASSVDSGGVDTQYF.

On this clone itself: A junction end diverges from the germline sequence, so it may reflect a read error. J is TRBJ1-6 and V is TRBV7-7, with D perhaps TRBD1 (5 bases). The CDR3 sequence is 17 residues long. The germline gives CDR1 SSHAT, CDR2 FNYEAQ (reference sequence). The CDR3 DNA reads TGTGCTAGCAGCCCTCCCAAGGGGAACGACGTATCTACACCCCTCCACTTT. It translates to CASSPPKGNDVSTPLHF.

This chain uses TRBV28 with TRBJ2-2; D uncertain. The CDR3 loop spans 13 amino acids. Germline V gene lookup returns CDR1 MDHEN and CDR2 SYDVKM. Trimming removed 8 bases from V and 1 base from J, with 8 bases in between. The CDR3 sequence: CASSTLNTGELFF. The CDR3 DNA reads as TGTGCCAGCTCGACTTTGAACACCGGGGAGCTGTTTTTT.

The chain is built from TRBV28 and TRBJ2-7; D might be TRBD1 (5 bases). CDR3 size: 15 residues. Germline CDR1 is MDHEN and CDR2 is SYDVKM. V was shortened by 8 bases and J by 2 bases, with 19 bases between the two germline ends. CDR3 nucleotides: TGTGCCAGCGGGGTGCTAGGACAAGGGACCTACGAGCAGTACTTC. Translated: CASGVLGQGTYEQYF.

The J gene is TRBJ2-1, the V gene TRBV7-8; possibly TRBD2 for D (6 bases). Trimming took off 3 bases at V and 9 bases at J, with 15 bases between the two ends. The length of the CDR3 is 14 residues. In germline, CDR1 is SGHVS, CDR2 FQNEAQ. The CDR3 coding sequence is TGTGCCAGCAGCTTTAGTCTGGGCGGGGTTGAGCAGTTCTTC. Residues: CASSFSLGGVEQFF.

The chain combines TRBV14 with TRBJ2-3, with D perhaps TRBD2 (7 bases). Trimming took off 4 bases at V and 5 bases at J, with 13 bases between the two ends. Germline loops: CDR1 SGHDN, CDR2 FVKESK. CDR3 length: 14 amino acids. Here the CDR3 reads CASSRGGTRDTQYF. CDR3 nucleotides: TGTGCCAGCAGCCGGGGGGGCACGAGAGATACGCAGTATTTT.

V gene TRBV2 combines with J gene TRBJ1-1, with no clear D. The CDR3 is 16 amino acids. Germline assignment: CDR1 SNHLY and CDR2 FYNNEI. Trimming cost V 2 bases and J 2 bases, with 15 bases left between them. The CDR3 sequence is CASSELTAGINTEAFF. The CDR3 DNA follows: TGTGCCAGCAGTGAACTGACGGCGGGTATTAACACTGAAGCTTTCTTT.

The CDR3 reads CASSLAKGARGYTF. CDR3 bases: TGTGCCAGCAGCTTAGCTAAGGGGGCGAGGGGCTACACCTTC. The chain uses TRBV7-4 and TRBJ1-2; TRBD1 aligns across 7 bases. The CDR3 is 14 residues long. V shed 0 bases, J shed 8 bases, and the junction held 6 bases outside the gene matches. Looked up from germline, CDR1 is SGHVT and CDR2 is SQSDAQ.

The chain uses TRBV12-5 and TRBJ1-2; no firm D call. Trimming removed 6 bases at V and 3 bases at J, with 5 bases between. The V gene's germline CDR1 is LGHNT and CDR2 FRNRAP. The CDR3 spans 11 residues. The CDR3 loop reads CASGFDYGYTF. CDR3 DNA: TGTGCTAGTGGGTTCGACTATGGCTACACCTTC.